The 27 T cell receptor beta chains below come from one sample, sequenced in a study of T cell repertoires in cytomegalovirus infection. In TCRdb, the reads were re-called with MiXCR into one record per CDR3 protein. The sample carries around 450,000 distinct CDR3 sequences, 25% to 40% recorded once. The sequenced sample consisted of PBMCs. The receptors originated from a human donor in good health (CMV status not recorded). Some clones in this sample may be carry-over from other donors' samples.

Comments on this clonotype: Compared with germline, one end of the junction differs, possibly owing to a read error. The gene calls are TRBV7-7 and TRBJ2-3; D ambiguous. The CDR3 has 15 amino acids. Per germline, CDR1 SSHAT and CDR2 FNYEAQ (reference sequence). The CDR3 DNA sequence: TGTGCTAGCAGCCTTTCTACTGACAACACAGATACGCAGTATTTT. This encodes CASSLSTDNTDTQYF.

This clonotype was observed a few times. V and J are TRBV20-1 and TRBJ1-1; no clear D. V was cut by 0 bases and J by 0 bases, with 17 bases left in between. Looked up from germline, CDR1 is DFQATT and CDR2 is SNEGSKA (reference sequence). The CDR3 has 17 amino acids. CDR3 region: CSARDTLSEAMNTEAFF. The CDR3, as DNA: TGCAGTGCTAGAGATACCCTAAGCGAAGCTATGAACACTGAAGCTTTCTTT.

CDR3 nucleotide sequence: TGCGCCAGCAGCTTGGCCGGACAGGGAAATGAGCAGTTCTTC. It specifies CASSLAGQGNEQFF. The chain has TRBV5-1 and TRBJ2-1; 8 bases are a match to TRBD1. Germline trimming cut 0 bases from V and 7 bases from J; bases unmatched to any gene: 3. Germline V gene lookup returns CDR1 SGHRS and CDR2 YFSETQ. The CDR3 extends over 14 amino acids.

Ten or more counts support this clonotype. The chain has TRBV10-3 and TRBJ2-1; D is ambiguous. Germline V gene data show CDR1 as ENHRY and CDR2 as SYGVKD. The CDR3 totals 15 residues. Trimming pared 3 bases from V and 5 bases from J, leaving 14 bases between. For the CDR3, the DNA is TGTGCCATCAGTGACCCCAAAGGACCAGACAATGAGCAGTTCTTC. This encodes CAISDPKGPDNEQFF.

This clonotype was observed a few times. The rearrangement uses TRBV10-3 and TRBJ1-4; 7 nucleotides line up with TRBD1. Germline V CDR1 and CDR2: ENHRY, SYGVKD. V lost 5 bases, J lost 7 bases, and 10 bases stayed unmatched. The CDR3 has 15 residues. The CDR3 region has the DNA TGTGCCATCAGTCGAGACAGGGATCGAAGTGAAAAACTGTTTTTT. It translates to CAISRDRDRSEKLFF.

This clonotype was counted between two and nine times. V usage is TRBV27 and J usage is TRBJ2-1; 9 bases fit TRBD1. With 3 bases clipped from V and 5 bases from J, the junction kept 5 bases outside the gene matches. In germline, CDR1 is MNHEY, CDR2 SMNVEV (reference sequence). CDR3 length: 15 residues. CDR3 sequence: CASSLGTGYDNEQFF. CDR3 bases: TGTGCCAGCAGTTTGGGGACAGGGTACGACAATGAGCAGTTCTTC.

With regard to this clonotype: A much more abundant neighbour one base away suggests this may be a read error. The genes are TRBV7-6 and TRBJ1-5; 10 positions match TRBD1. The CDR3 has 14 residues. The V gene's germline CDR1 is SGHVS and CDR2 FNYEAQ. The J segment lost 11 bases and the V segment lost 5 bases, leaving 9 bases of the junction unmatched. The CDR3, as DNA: TGTGCCAGCAGCCCCGGGACAGGGGAGCAGACCCAGCATTTT. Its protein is CASSPGTGEQTQHF.

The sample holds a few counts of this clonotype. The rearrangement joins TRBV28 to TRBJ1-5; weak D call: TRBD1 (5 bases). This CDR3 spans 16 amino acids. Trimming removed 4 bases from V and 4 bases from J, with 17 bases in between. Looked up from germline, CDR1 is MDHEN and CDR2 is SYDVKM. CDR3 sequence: CASSWAGTQANQPQHF. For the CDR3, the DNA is TGTGCCAGCAGTTGGGCCGGGACGCAAGCAAATCAGCCCCAGCATTTT.

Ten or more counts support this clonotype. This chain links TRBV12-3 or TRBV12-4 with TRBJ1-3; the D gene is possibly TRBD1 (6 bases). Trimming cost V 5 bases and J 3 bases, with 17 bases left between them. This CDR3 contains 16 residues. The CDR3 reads CASSDRGGGVGNTIYF. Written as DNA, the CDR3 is TGTGCCAGCAGTGACCGGGGTGGGGGCGTTGGAAACACCATATATTTT.

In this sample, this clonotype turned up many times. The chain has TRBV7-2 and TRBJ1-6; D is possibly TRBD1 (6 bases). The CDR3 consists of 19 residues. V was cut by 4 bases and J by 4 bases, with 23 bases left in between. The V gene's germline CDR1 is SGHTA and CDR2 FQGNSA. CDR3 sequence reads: CASSSRKAGALPYNSPLHF. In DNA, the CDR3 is TGTGCCAGCAGCTCTCGGAAGGCAGGGGCCCTCCCATATAATTCACCCCTCCACTTT.

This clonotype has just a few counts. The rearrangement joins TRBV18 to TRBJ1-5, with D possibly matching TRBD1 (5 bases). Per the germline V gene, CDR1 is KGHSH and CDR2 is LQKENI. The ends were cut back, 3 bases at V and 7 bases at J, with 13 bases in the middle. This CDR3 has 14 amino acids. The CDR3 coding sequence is TGTGCCAGCTCACCGGGACCGAGCTTACAGCCCCAGCATTTT. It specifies CASSPGPSLQPQHF.

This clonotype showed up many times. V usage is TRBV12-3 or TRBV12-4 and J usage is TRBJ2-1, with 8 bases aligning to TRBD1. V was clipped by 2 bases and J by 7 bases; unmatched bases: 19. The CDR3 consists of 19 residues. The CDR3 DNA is TGTGCCAGCAGTTTATTTTCTCTGGACGGGCAGGGGGCTAGGAATGAGCAGTTCTTC. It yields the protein CASSLFSLDGQGARNEQFF.

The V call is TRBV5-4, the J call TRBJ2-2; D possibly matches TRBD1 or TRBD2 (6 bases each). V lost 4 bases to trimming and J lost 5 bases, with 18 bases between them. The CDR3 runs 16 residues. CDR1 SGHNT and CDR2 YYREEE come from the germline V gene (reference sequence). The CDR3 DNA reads TGTGCCAGCAGCCCGGCCGGGGGCCTATTAACCGGGGAGCTGTTTTTT. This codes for CASSPAGGLLTGELFF.

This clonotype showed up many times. The CDR3 loop is CASNKNRVLKDFF. In DNA form, the CDR3 reads TGTGCCAGCAATAAAAACAGGGTTCTGAAAGATTTCTTT. This chain connects TRBV28 to TRBJ1-1; tentative D call: TRBD1 (6 bases). Trimming shortened V by 7 bases and J by 13 bases, and 22 bases separated the two germline ends. The CDR3 is made up of 13 amino acids. Germline V gives CDR1 MDHEN, CDR2 SYDVKM.

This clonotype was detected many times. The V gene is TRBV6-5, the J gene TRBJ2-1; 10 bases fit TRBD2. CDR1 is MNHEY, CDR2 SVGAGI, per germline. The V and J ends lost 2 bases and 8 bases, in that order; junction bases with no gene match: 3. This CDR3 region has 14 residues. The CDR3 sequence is CASSYRTSGDEQFF. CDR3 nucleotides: TGTGCCAGCAGTTACAGGACTAGCGGCGATGAGCAGTTCTTC.

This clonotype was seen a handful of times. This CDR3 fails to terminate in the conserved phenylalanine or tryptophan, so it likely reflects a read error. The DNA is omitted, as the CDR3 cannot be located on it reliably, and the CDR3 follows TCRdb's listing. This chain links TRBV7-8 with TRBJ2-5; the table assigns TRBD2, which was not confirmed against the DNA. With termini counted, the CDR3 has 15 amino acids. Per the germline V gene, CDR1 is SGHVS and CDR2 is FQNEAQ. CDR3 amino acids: CASILQRGGRETQSL.

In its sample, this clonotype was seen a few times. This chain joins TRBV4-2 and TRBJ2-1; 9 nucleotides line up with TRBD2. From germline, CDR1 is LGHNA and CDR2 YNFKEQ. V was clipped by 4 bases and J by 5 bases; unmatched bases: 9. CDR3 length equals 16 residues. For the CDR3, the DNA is TGTGCCAGCAGCCGGGGAGGTGCTAGCGGGGACAATGAGCAGTTCTTC. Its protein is CASSRGGASGDNEQFF.

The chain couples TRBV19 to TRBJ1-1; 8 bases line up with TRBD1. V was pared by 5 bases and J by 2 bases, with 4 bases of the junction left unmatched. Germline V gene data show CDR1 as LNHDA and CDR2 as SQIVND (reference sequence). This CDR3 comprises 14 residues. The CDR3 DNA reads TGTGCCAGTAGTGCAGGGGGCTACAACACTGAAGCTTTCTTT. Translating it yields CASSAGGYNTEAFF.

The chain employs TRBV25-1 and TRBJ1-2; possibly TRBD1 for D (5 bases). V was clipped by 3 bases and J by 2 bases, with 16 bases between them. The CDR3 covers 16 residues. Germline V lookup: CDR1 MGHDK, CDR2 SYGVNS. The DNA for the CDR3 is TGTGCCAGCAGTGAGTCTCCCGTGACAGCCAACTATGGCTACACCTTC. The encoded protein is CASSESPVTANYGYTF.

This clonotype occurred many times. The CDR3 nucleotides read TGTGCCAGCAGAGGATCCAGGGGGCAGGGCTACACCTTC. It yields the protein CASRGSRGQGYTF. This chain links TRBV12-3 or TRBV12-4 with TRBJ1-2; 8 nucleotides agree with TRBD1. CDR3 length: 13 residues. Trimming took 6 bases from V and 8 from J; bases not matched to a gene: 8.

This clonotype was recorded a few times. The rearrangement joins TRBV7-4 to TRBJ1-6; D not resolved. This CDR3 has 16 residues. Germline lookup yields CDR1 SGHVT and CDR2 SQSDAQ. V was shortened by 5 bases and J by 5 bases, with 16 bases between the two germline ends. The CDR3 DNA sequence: TGTGCCAGCAGCCCACCGGTCCTCGGCCATAATTCACCCCTCCACTTT. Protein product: CASSPPVLGHNSPLHF.

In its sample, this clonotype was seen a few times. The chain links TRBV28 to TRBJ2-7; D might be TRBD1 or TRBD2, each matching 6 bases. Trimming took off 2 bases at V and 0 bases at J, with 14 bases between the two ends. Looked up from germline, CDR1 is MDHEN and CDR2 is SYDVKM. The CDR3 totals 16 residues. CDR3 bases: TGTGCCAGCAGTTTAATAGGGGGGACGAGCTCCTACGAGCAGTACTTC. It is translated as CASSLIGGTSSYEQYF.

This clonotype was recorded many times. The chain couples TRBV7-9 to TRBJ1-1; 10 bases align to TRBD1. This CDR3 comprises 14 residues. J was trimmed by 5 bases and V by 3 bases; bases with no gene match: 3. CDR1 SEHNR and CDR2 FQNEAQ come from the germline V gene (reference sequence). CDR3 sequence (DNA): TGTGCCAGCAGCTTGGGACAGGGGTGGACTGAAGCTTTCTTT. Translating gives CASSLGQGWTEAFF.

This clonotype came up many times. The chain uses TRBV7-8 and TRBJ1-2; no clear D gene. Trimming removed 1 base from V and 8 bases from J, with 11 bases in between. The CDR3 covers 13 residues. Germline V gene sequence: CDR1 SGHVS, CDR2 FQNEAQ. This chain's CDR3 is CASSLGQLGGYTF. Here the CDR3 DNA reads TGTGCCAGCAGCTTAGGGCAGCTGGGGGGCTACACCTTC.

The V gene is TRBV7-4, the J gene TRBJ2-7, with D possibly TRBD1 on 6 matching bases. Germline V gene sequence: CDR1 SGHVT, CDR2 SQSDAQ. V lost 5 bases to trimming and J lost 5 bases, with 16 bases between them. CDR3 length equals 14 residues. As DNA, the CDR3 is TGTGCCAGCAGCCCCTTTACAGGGTCCCACGAGCAGTACTTC. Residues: CASSPFTGSHEQYF.

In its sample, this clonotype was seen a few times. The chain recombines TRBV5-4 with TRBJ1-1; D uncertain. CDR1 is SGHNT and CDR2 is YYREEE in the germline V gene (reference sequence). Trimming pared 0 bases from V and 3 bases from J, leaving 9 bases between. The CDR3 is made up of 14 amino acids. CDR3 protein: CASSLVSADTEAFF. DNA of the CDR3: TGTGCCAGCAGCTTGGTGTCAGCAGACACTGAAGCTTTCTTT.

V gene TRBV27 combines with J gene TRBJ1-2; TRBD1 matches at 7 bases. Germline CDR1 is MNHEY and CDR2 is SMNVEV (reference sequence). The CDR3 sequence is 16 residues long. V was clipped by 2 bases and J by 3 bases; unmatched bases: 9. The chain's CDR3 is CASSLISQGEHYGYTF. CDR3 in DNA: TGTGCCAGCAGTTTAATCAGTCAGGGGGAACACTATGGCTACACCTTC.